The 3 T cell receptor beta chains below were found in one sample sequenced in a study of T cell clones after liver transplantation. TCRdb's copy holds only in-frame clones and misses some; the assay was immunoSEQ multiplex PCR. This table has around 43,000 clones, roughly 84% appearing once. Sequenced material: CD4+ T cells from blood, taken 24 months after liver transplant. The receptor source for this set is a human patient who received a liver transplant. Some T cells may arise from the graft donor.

CDR3 sequence reads: CASSAGQGAVGTGELFF. In DNA form, the CDR3 reads TGCGCCAGCAGCGCGGGACAGGGAGCGGTGGGGACCGGGGAGCTGTTTTTT. The chain uses TRBV5-1 and TRBJ2-2, with TRBD1 matching over 9 bases. The CDR3 consists of 17 residues. Germline V gene lookup returns CDR1 SGHRS and CDR2 YFSETQ. J lost 5 bases, V lost 4 bases, and 12 bases had no gene match.

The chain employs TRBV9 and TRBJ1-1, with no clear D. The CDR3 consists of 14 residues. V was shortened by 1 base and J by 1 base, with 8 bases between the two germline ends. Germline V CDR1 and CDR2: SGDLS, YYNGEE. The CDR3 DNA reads TGTGCCAGCAGCGTAACCCAGACGAACACTGAAGCTTTCTTT. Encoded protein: CASSVTQTNTEAFF.

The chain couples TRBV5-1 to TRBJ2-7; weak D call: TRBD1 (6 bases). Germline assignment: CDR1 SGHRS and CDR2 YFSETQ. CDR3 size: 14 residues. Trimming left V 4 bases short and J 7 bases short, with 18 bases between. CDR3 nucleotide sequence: TGCGCCAGCAGCCCGTCGAGGGGGTCGGGGGAGCAGTACTTC. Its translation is CASSPSRGSGEQYF.